Listed below are T cell receptor beta chains from one sample, sequenced in a study of blood T cell repertoires in COVID-19. Some clones are missing from TCRdb's copy, which holds only in-frame ones; the method was immunoSEQ multiplex PCR. Of a few hundred thousand clones in the sample, 87% were seen once. Sequencing was carried out using peripheral blood. The source is a man younger than 35 with active or convalescent COVID-19. Each CDR3 is given with its conserved first and last residue. The order of the fields is J gene, clone size, D gene, V gene, CDR3 protein, CDR3 DNA. D genes are given only for firm matches. The listing skips clone size in some rows; elsewhere it reads once, few, many or a size class.

j_call: TRBJ2-3
clone_size: NA
d_call: TRBD2
v_call: TRBV5-1
cdr3_aa: CASSGGTSGRGGYVTQYF
cdr3_nt: TGCGCCAGCAGCGGCGGGACTAGCGGGAGAGGGGGTTACGTTACGCAGTATTTT

j_call: TRBJ2-5
clone_size: NA
d_call: NA
v_call: TRBV5-1
cdr3_aa: CASSFSGGVGETQYF
cdr3_nt: TGCGCCAGCAGCTTTTCGGGGGGCGTCGGAGAGACCCAGTACTTC

j_call: TRBJ2-2
clone_size: NA
d_call: NA
v_call: TRBV19
cdr3_aa: CASSISGNTGELFF
cdr3_nt: TGTGCCAGTAGTATTTCGGGGAACACCGGGGAGCTGTTTTTT

j_call: TRBJ1-4
clone_size: NA
d_call: NA
v_call: TRBV19
cdr3_aa: CASSTIQPQGTNEKLFF
cdr3_nt: TGTGCCAGTAGTACGATCCAGCCCCAGGGAACTAATGAAAAACTGTTTTTT

j_call: TRBJ2-1
clone_size: NA
d_call: NA
v_call: TRBV18
cdr3_aa: CASSPAREDLYNEQFF
cdr3_nt: TGTGCCAGCTCACCAGCCAGGGAGGACCTCTACAATGAGCAGTTCTTC

j_call: TRBJ1-2
clone_size: few
d_call: TRBD1
v_call: TRBV7-2
cdr3_aa: CASSSGQPRAYGYTF
cdr3_nt: TGTGCCAGCAGCTCGGGACAGCCTAGGGCCTATGGCTACACCTTC

j_call: TRBJ1-5
clone_size: NA
d_call: NA
v_call: TRBV24-1
cdr3_aa: CATRAPGKNQPQHF
cdr3_nt: TGTGCCACCAGGGCCCCAGGGAAAAATCAGCCCCAGCATTTT

j_call: TRBJ1-3
clone_size: few
d_call: NA
v_call: TRBV5-4
cdr3_aa: CASHRGSAGNTIYF
cdr3_nt: TGTGCCAGCCACCGCGGGTCTGCCGGAAACACCATATATTTT

j_call: TRBJ1-6
clone_size: few
d_call: NA
v_call: TRBV28
cdr3_aa: CASSSQRASYNSPLHF
cdr3_nt: TGTGCCAGCAGTTCTCAGCGGGCTTCCTATAATTCACCCCTCCACTTT

j_call: TRBJ2-7
clone_size: NA
d_call: TRBD1
v_call: TRBV18
cdr3_aa: CASSPRLKTGAVEQYF
cdr3_nt: TGTGCCAGCTCACCGCGACTGAAGACAGGGGCGGTGGAGCAGTACTTC

j_call: TRBJ2-7
clone_size: NA
d_call: TRBD1
v_call: TRBV7-2
cdr3_aa: CASSSRDRGAYEQYF
cdr3_nt: TGTGCCAGCAGCTCCCGGGACAGGGGGGCCTACGAGCAGTACTTC

j_call: TRBJ2-3
clone_size: NA
d_call: TRBD2
v_call: TRBV5-1
cdr3_aa: CASSPQRGEGGTQYF
cdr3_nt: TGCGCCAGCAGCCCCCAGCGGGGGGAAGGAGGTACGCAGTATTTT

j_call: TRBJ1-3
clone_size: NA
d_call: NA
v_call: TRBV27
cdr3_aa: CASRPRGTSGNTIYF
cdr3_nt: TGTGCCAGCAGACCGAGAGGCACCTCTGGAAACACCATATATTTT

j_call: TRBJ2-1
clone_size: few
d_call: TRBD2
v_call: TRBV3-1/TRBV3-2
cdr3_aa: CASTRSGMGWDEQFF
cdr3_nt: TGTGCCAGCACCCGAAGCGGGATGGGGTGGGATGAGCAGTTCTTC

j_call: TRBJ2-1
clone_size: NA
d_call: NA
v_call: TRBV5-6
cdr3_aa: CASSGRTYNEQFF
cdr3_nt: TGTGCCAGCAGCGGGAGAACCTACAATGAGCAGTTCTTC

j_call: TRBJ2-1
clone_size: NA
d_call: TRBD2
v_call: TRBV10-3
cdr3_aa: CAISEFGLAGPQKSQFF
cdr3_nt: TGTGCCATCAGTGAGTTCGGACTAGCGGGCCCCCAGAAGTCGCAGTTCTTC

j_call: TRBJ2-1
clone_size: NA
d_call: TRBD2
v_call: TRBV5-1
cdr3_aa: CASSPDSGIQTNEQFF
cdr3_nt: TGCGCCAGCAGCCCGGATAGCGGGATACAGACCAATGAGCAGTTCTTC

j_call: TRBJ2-7
clone_size: once
d_call: NA
v_call: TRBV29-1
cdr3_aa: CSGTINYEQYF
cdr3_nt: TGCAGCGGCACTATCAACTACGAGCAGTACTTC

j_call: TRBJ2-3
clone_size: NA
d_call: TRBD2
v_call: TRBV29-1
cdr3_aa: CSVHPASGRADTQYF
cdr3_nt: TGCAGCGTTCACCCCGCTAGCGGAAGGGCAGATACGCAGTATTTT

j_call: TRBJ2-1
clone_size: few
d_call: TRBD2
v_call: TRBV6-4
cdr3_aa: CASSEASGSPNEQFF
cdr3_nt: TGTGCCAGCAGTGAGGCCAGCGGGAGTCCCAATGAGCAGTTCTTC

j_call: TRBJ2-1
clone_size: NA
d_call: TRBD2
v_call: TRBV7-2
cdr3_aa: CASSEGLSSGGGPGNEQFF
cdr3_nt: TGTGCCAGCAGCGAAGGACTATCTAGCGGGGGAGGGCCTGGCAATGAGCAGTTCTTC

j_call: TRBJ2-3
clone_size: few
d_call: TRBD2
v_call: TRBV9
cdr3_aa: CASSVLSGKDTQYF
cdr3_nt: TGTGCCAGCAGCGTCCTAAGCGGGAAGGATACGCAGTATTTT

j_call: TRBJ1-1
clone_size: NA
d_call: NA
v_call: TRBV5-4
cdr3_aa: CASSSHGGFDTEAFF
cdr3_nt: TGTGCCAGCAGCTCCCATGGGGGCTTTGACACTGAAGCTTTCTTT

j_call: TRBJ1-5
clone_size: NA
d_call: NA
v_call: TRBV7-2
cdr3_aa: CASSLGWGGNQPQHF
cdr3_nt: TGTGCCAGCAGTCTAGGGTGGGGGGGTAATCAGCCCCAGCATTTT

j_call: TRBJ1-6
clone_size: NA
d_call: NA
v_call: TRBV24-1
cdr3_aa: CATSDSRQGPWGYNSPLHF
cdr3_nt: TGTGCCACCAGTGATTCGCGTCAGGGGCCGTGGGGCTATAATTCACCCCTCCACTTT

j_call: TRBJ2-1
clone_size: NA
d_call: NA
v_call: TRBV24-1
cdr3_aa: CATSDPRSYNEQFF
cdr3_nt: TGTGCCACCAGTGACCCGCGCTCCTACAATGAGCAGTTCTTC

j_call: TRBJ2-2
clone_size: NA
d_call: NA
v_call: TRBV10-2
cdr3_aa: CASREGPATGELFF
cdr3_nt: TGCGCCAGCCGTGAGGGGCCGGCCACCGGGGAGCTGTTTTTT

j_call: TRBJ1-5
clone_size: NA
d_call: TRBD1
v_call: TRBV27
cdr3_aa: CASSPGTGGRQPQHF
cdr3_nt: TGTGCCAGCAGTCCAGGGACAGGGGGTCGCCAGCCCCAGCATTTT

j_call: TRBJ2-3
clone_size: once
d_call: TRBD2
v_call: TRBV6-5
cdr3_aa: CASGGGRTDTQYF
cdr3_nt: TGTGCCAGCGGGGGGGGACGCACAGATACGCAGTATTTT

j_call: TRBJ2-7
clone_size: NA
d_call: NA
v_call: TRBV19
cdr3_aa: CASSVGVPYEQYF
cdr3_nt: TGTGCCAGTAGTGTAGGAGTCCCCTACGAGCAGTACTTC

j_call: TRBJ1-2
clone_size: once
d_call: NA
v_call: TRBV27
cdr3_aa: CASTLGPGNGYTF
cdr3_nt: TGTGCCAGCACCCTTGGTCCGGGAAATGGCTACACCTTC